This T cell receptor (beta chain) was documented in a study of molecular identifiers for immune sequencing clone quantification. CDR3 length: 14 amino acids. J gave up 3 bases and V 3 bases, and 5 bases lay outside the gene matches. Looked up from germline, CDR1 is MGHRA and CDR2 is YSYEKL. This clonotype was detected ten times or more. Each CDR3 protein gets one entry after TCRdb re-called the PCR reads with MiXCR. The repertoire holds about 65,000 distinct CDR3 sequences, with under 20% as singletons. Source material: naive CD8+ T cells from blood, with Jurkat cell RNA spiked in. Subset in this sample: FACS-sorted CD8+CD4-CCR7+CD45RA+ naive T cells. This receptor was taken from a human donor in good health. Some libraries in this study had Jurkat cell RNA spiked in. This rearrangement joins TRBV4-1 to TRBJ2-7; 7 bases map to TRBD1. In DNA, the CDR3 is TGCGCCAGCAGCCATCCAGGGGGTAACTACGAGCAGTACTTC. Translation: CASSHPGGNYEQYF.